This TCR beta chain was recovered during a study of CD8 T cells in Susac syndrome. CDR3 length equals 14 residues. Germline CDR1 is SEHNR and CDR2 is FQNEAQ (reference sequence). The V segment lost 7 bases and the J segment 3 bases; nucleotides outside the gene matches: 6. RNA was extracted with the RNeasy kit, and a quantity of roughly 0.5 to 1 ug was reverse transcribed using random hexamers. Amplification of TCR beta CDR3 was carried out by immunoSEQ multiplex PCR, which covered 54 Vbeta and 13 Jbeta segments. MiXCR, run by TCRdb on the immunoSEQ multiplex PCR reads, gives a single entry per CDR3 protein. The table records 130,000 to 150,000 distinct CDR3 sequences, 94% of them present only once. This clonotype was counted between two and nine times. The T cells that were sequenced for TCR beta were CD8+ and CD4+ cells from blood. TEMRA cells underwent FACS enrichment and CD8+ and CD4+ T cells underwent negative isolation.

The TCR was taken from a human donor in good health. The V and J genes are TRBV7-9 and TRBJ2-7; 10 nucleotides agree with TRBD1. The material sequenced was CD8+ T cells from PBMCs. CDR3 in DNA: TGTGCCAGCACCCTGGGACAGGGGAACTACGAGCAGTACTTC. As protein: CASTLGQGNYEQYF. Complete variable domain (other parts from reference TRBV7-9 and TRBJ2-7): DTGVSQNPRHKITKRGQNVTFRCDPISEHNRLYWYRQTLGQGPEFLTYFQNEAQLEKSRLLSDRFSAERPKGSFSTLEIQRTEQGDSAMYLCASTLGQGNYEQYFGPGTRLTVT.